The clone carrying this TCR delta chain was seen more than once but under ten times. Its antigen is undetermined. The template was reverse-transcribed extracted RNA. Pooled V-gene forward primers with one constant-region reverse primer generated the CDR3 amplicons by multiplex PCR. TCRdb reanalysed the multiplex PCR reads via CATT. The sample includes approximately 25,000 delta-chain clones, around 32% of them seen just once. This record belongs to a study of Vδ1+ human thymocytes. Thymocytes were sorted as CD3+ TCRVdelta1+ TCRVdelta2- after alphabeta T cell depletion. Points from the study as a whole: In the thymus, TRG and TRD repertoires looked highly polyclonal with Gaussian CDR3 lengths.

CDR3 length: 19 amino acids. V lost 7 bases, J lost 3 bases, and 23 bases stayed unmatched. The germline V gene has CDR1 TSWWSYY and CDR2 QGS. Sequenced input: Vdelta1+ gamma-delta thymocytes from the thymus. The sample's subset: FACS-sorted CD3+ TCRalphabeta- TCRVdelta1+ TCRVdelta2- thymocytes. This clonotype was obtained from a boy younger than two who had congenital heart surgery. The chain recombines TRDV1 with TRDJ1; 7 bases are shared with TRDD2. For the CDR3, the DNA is TGTGCTCTTGCGAGGGAGCCGCCTTCCTCCGTACTGGAGGCCGATAAACTCATCTTT. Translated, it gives CALAREPPSSVLEADKLIF.